This T cell receptor (beta chain) stems from a study of blood T cell repertoires in COVID-19 (dated by TCRdb to 2020 to 2021). General notes on the study: The collaborator samples originated in the United States, Italy and Spain and spanned the acute and convalescent phases of COVID-19. The material from the prospective study consisted of cDNA or gDNA derived from T cells, B-cell-depleted T cells, or PBMCs. The dataset comprised deeply sampled blood TCRbeta repertoires from subjects exposed to, actively infected with, or recovered from COVID-19. A freely available public database, intended as a resource for researchers studying the immune response to SARS-CoV-2, is where the repertoires were released. Samples were obtained from the ongoing ImmuneRACE study (first 160 participants) and from 1,000 to 1,500 subjects provided by 6 global collaborators. The sample metadata nearly always contained a de-identified subject ID, COVID-19 status, age in years and sex. HLA class I and class II types, where available, came from metadata supplied by the sample provider rather than from assay-based typing.

The paper as a whole reports these results and caveats: How much clinical and demographic metadata was included differed by source and by participant, and the metadata was provided uncurated.

In regard to this clone: Its antigen target is currently unknown. One base away there is no much larger clone; base qualities are not given.

TCRbeta CDR3 regions were amplified from genomic DNA using the immunoSEQ Assay, a bias-controlled multiplex PCR. In the source study's methods: Nucleated cell counts per sample were estimated from amplification of reference gene primers within the assay. To quantify the absolute abundance of each unique TCRbeta CDR3 rearrangement, sequence reads were collapsed and filtered. For each sample, productive Simpson clonality was calculated as the square root of Simpson's diversity index over productive rearrangements. This is the immuneACCESS table as TCRdb keeps it, with only in-frame sequences that have V and J called. A part of the clones is gone; compared with another copy, unresolved V genes explain less than half, and the rest is unexplained. V and J calls plus clone size are reproduced from that table; the DNA served to infer D and trimming. This sample comprises around 90,000 clones, about 92% of them detected only once. Approximately 6.3% of the sample is in the top ten clones.

Whole blood was collected in K2EDTA tubes by collaborating institutions according to the institutions' own protocols. Collaborator samples were shipped for TCRbeta analysis as frozen whole blood, isolated PBMCs, or DNA extracted from either sample type. This receptor was taken from a woman between 55 and 75 years old with active COVID-19. The sample taken for sequencing was peripheral blood.

The CDR3 in this case is CALRGGQEQFF. Here is the DNA: TGTGCGCTGCGGGGGGGGCAGGAGCAGTTCTTC. The chain employs TRBV2 and TRBJ2-1; the junction holds 9 bases that match TRBD2. The CDR3 covers 11 residues, taking in both the cysteine and the phenylalanine. Only the CDR3 part of the read is kept: 33 bases, read in frame from the first base. Via the germline V gene, CDR1 is SNHLY and CDR2 FYNNEI.